The 30 T cell receptor beta chains presented below share a single source sample, sequenced in a study of CD8 T cells in ankylosing spondylitis. From the 5' RACE reads, TCRdb called clonotypes with MiXCR, one entry per CDR3 protein. The sample includes more than 150,000 distinct CDR3 sequences, roughly 18% seen only once; the top ten take 3.5% to 5%. Sequenced material: blood, either unsorted or a sorted T cell fraction (not recorded which). These receptor sequences come from a male donor under 35 with ankylosing spondylitis or in good health (not recorded which).

J is TRBJ2-5 and V is TRBV7-2; TRBD1 is a possible D gene (7 bases). The CDR3 is 15 residues long. Per germline, CDR1 SGHTA and CDR2 FQGNSA. The V gene lost 5 bases and the J gene lost 5 bases, with 18 bases spanning the gap. The CDR3 is CASSPPTGTGETQYF. The CDR3 DNA is TGTGCCAGCAGCCCCCCGACAGGGACTGGGGAGACCCAGTACTTC.

V is TRBV29-1 and J is TRBJ2-2; D is possibly TRBD2 (6 bases). Trimming shortened V by 5 bases and J by 6 bases, and 19 bases separated the two germline ends. The CDR3 length is 15 residues. CDR1 and CDR2 from the germline V gene are SQVTM and ANQGSEA. CDR3 in DNA: TGCAGCGTTTCCCTTCACGCGGGCGGGGCCGGGGAGCTGTTTTTT. This codes for CSVSLHAGGAGELFF.

This clonotype showed up many times. The CDR3: CSASSQLVGLSNNEQFF. CDR3 sequence (DNA): TGCAGTGCTAGTTCTCAACTAGTAGGACTATCAAACAATGAGCAGTTCTTC. V is TRBV20-1 and J is TRBJ2-1; D may be TRBD2 (6 bases). With 3 bases removed from V and 5 bases from J, the gap between germline ends came to 23 bases. The CDR3 is 17 residues long. Germline CDR1 is DFQATT and CDR2 is SNEGSKA (reference sequence).

In this sample, this clonotype turned up many times. The V gene is TRBV18, the J gene TRBJ2-6; the D is unclear. From germline, CDR1 is KGHSH and CDR2 LQKENI. The V gene lost 3 bases and the J gene lost 4 bases, with 10 bases spanning the gap. The CDR3 is 15 amino acids. DNA for the CDR3: TGTGCCAGCTCACCGGAACCCGGGGGGGCCAACGTCCTGACTTTC. Protein sequence: CASSPEPGGANVLTF.

This clonotype appeared many times. The chain employs TRBV5-1 and TRBJ2-2; 8 positions agree with TRBD1. CDR3 length equals 17 residues. V lost 1 base and J lost 1; bases outside the gene matches: 6. Germline V gives CDR1 SGHRS, CDR2 YFSETQ. The CDR3 DNA is TGCGCCAGCAGCTTGATAGGACAGGGTTGGAACACCGGGGAGCTGTTTTTT. Its protein product is CASSLIGQGWNTGELFF.

The chain is built from TRBV6-1 and TRBJ2-1, with D possibly being TRBD1 or TRBD2 (5 bases each). Germline V gene data show CDR1 as MNHNS and CDR2 as SASEGT. There are 16 residues in the CDR3. V was cut by 3 bases and J by 9 bases, with 21 bases left in between. The CDR3 spells CASSDTGTRRFGEQFF. The CDR3 nucleotides are TGTGCCAGCAGTGATACCGGGACCAGGCGATTTGGTGAGCAGTTCTTC.

The chain has TRBV5-5 and TRBJ1-5; tentative D call: TRBD1 (6 bases). This CDR3 spans 14 amino acids. Trimming removed 4 bases at V and 0 bases at J, with 8 bases between. The germline V gene has CDR1 SGHKS and CDR2 YYEKEE (reference sequence). The chain's CDR3 is CASSGGYSNQPQHF. The CDR3 region has the DNA TGTGCCAGCAGCGGGGGCTATAGCAATCAGCCCCAGCATTTT.

At least ten counts were recorded for this clonotype. This chain joins TRBV4-1 and TRBJ2-1; D call uncertain. Trimming shortened V by 0 bases and J by 10 bases, and 13 bases separated the two germline ends. CDR1 and CDR2 (germline): MGHRA, YSYEKL. The CDR3 spans 14 residues. DNA for the CDR3: TGCGCCAGCAGCCAAGATCCCCCTGCTAGGGAGCAGTTCTTC. Residues: CASSQDPPAREQFF.

The table lists this clonotype with many counts. The chain is built from TRBV28 and TRBJ2-7; D not resolved. CDR3 length: 10 residues. Germline CDR1 reads MDHEN; CDR2 reads SYDVKM. V lost 6 bases and J lost 4, with 4 bases in between. The CDR3: CASRKYEQYF. The CDR3 region has the DNA TGTGCCAGCAGGAAATACGAGCAGTACTTC.

This clonotype was observed at least ten times. This sequence joins TRBV20-1 and TRBJ2-7; 7 nucleotides agree with TRBD1. This CDR3 region has 13 residues. The J segment lost 2 bases and the V segment lost 6 bases, leaving 7 bases of the junction unmatched. Germline V gives CDR1 DFQATT, CDR2 SNEGSKA (reference sequence). The DNA for the CDR3 is TGCAGTGCGAGCAGGGGGTCAACCTACGAGCAGTACTTC. Amino acid sequence: CSASRGSTYEQYF.

This clonotype was observed at least ten times. The chain employs TRBV6-1 and TRBJ1-4; 10 bases align to TRBD1. In germline, CDR1 is MNHNS, CDR2 SASEGT. With 7 bases clipped from V and 8 bases from J, the junction kept 4 bases outside the gene matches. The CDR3 sequence is 13 residues long. CDR3 coding DNA: TGTGCCAGCACTTGGACAGGGGGAGAAAAACTGTTTTTT. This sequence encodes CASTWTGGEKLFF.

In its sample, this clonotype was seen many times. The rearrangement joins TRBV7-9 to TRBJ2-6; maybe TRBD1 (6 bases). The CDR3 extends over 12 amino acids. With 8 bases removed from V and 5 bases from J, the gap between germline ends came to 7 bases. Germline lookup yields CDR1 SEHNR and CDR2 FQNEAQ (reference sequence). In DNA form, the CDR3 reads TGTGCCAGCGGGGACAGGGCCAACGTCCTGACTTTC. Its protein product is CASGDRANVLTF.

This clonotype was detected many times. The chain employs TRBV5-1 and TRBJ2-2; D is undetermined. The CDR3 has 14 amino acids. V lost 0 bases and J 3 bases, leaving 6 bases between the germline ends. The V gene's germline CDR1 is SGHRS and CDR2 YFSETQ. In DNA form, the CDR3 reads TGCGCCAGCAGCTTGGATGGATACACCGGGGAGCTGTTTTTT. Translation gives CASSLDGYTGELFF.

This clonotype was seen repeatedly, ten times or more. The chain combines TRBV29-1 with TRBJ2-3; D might be TRBD2 (6 bases). V shed 8 bases and J shed 0 bases, with 15 bases lying between them. This CDR3 has 14 amino acids. The germline gives CDR1 SQVTM, CDR2 ANQGSEA. The CDR3 loop reads CSSGRRASTDTQYF. DNA of the CDR3: TGCAGCTCGGGGAGGCGAGCTAGCACAGATACGCAGTATTTT.

The chain couples TRBV25-1 to TRBJ2-6, with 8 bases that match TRBD1. Per germline, CDR1 MGHDK and CDR2 SYGVNS. This CDR3 has 20 amino acids. The trim removed 3 bases at V and 2 bases at J, leaving 15 bases unmatched. CDR3 sequence (DNA): TGTGCCAGCAGTGATCTTTCAGGGGGCGCGGTGGGAACTGGGGCCAACGTCCTGACTTTC. Protein sequence: CASSDLSGGAVGTGANVLTF. The full variable domain, rest sourced from reference TRBV25-1 and TRBJ2-6, is EADIYQTPRYLVIGTGKKITLECSQTMGHDKMYWYQQDPGMELHLIHYSYGVNSTEKGDLSSESTVSRIRTEHFPLTLESARPSHTSQYLCASSDLSGGAVGTGANVLTFGAGSRLTVL.

This clonotype has at least ten counts. J is TRBJ2-7 and V is TRBV5-8; no definite D call. Per the germline V gene, CDR1 is SGHTS and CDR2 is YDEGEE. V shed 4 bases and J shed 0 bases, with 11 bases lying between them. The CDR3 loop spans 14 amino acids. CDR3 nucleotides: TGTGCCAGCAGCCGTACCATCTCCTCCTACGAGCAGTACTTC. Translation: CASSRTISSYEQYF.

This clonotype has only a few counts. This sequence joins TRBV20-1 and TRBJ1-4; D might be TRBD1 (6 bases). Trimming cost V 1 base and J 5 bases, with 17 bases left between them. From germline, CDR1 is DFQATT and CDR2 SNEGSKA (reference sequence). The CDR3 loop spans 16 amino acids. The CDR3 region is CSARVRQGFRNEKLFF. DNA of the CDR3: TGCAGTGCTAGAGTAAGGCAGGGGTTTAGGAATGAAAAACTGTTTTTT.

The CDR3 sequence: CSSRQGNTGELFF. The CDR3 nucleotides read TGCAGCTCTAGACAGGGGAACACCGGGGAGCTGTTTTTT. The chain combines TRBV29-1 with TRBJ2-2, with 7 bases that match TRBD1. The germline CDR1 and CDR2 sequences are SQVTM and ANQGSEA. J gave up 1 base and V 8 bases, and 4 bases lay outside the gene matches. This CDR3 is built from 13 residues.

This clonotype was seen many times. The chain links TRBV27 to TRBJ2-3; D is undetermined. CDR1 and CDR2 (germline): MNHEY, SMNVEV (reference sequence). The length of the CDR3 is 13 residues. Trimming cost V 3 bases and J 6 bases, with 10 bases left between them. CDR3 coding DNA: TGTGCCAGCAGTTTTTCTTGGCTGGATACGCAGTATTTT. This encodes CASSFSWLDTQYF.

This clonotype has at least ten counts. The J gene is TRBJ2-7, the V gene TRBV7-9, with 11 bases that match TRBD2. The CDR3 totals 14 residues. After removal of 10 bases from V and 7 bases from J, the junction contained 12 bases not matched to a gene. CDR1 and CDR2 from the germline V gene are SEHNR and FQNEAQ (reference sequence). This CDR3 is CATQNLAGGSEQYV. DNA of the CDR3: TGTGCCACCCAAAACCTAGCGGGAGGATCGGAGCAGTACGTC.

The rearrangement links TRBV27 to TRBJ2-1; D unresolved. Trimming cost V 3 bases and J 7 bases, with 16 bases left between them. This CDR3 is 15 amino acids long. CDR1 is MNHEY and CDR2 is SMNVEV in the germline V gene (reference sequence). CDR3 DNA: TGTGCCAGCAGTTTCCGGCTAGATGGGTTGAATGAGCAGTTCTTC. Translating gives CASSFRLDGLNEQFF.

CDR3 coding DNA: TGTGCCAGCAGCTTAGTTCTTGGACAGGTCAACTTCGAGCAGTACTTC. It encodes CASSLVLGQVNFEQYF. The gene calls are TRBV7-8 and TRBJ2-7; 7 bases line up with TRBD1. V lost 1 base, J lost 6 bases, and 12 bases stayed unmatched. This CDR3 spans 16 amino acids. Per the germline V gene, CDR1 is SGHVS and CDR2 is FQNEAQ.

The CDR3 coding sequence is TGTGCCACCAGCCCCGGACAGTTGGATACGCAGTATTTT. The encoded protein is CATSPGQLDTQYF. The J gene is TRBJ2-3, the V gene TRBV15; maybe TRBD1 (6 bases). The germline V gene encodes CDR1 LNHNV and CDR2 YYDKDF (reference sequence). The CDR3 has 13 amino acids. The ends were cut back, 5 bases at V and 6 bases at J, with 12 bases in the middle.

The chain joins TRBV6-5 to TRBJ2-1; possibly TRBD1 or TRBD2 for D (5 bases each). Germline values: CDR1 MNHEY, CDR2 SVGAGI. Trimming removed 7 bases at V and 15 bases at J, with 22 bases between. The length of the CDR3 is 13 residues. The CDR3 protein is CASTRGGGAPVFF. The CDR3 nucleotides read TGTGCCAGCACCCGTGGGGGTGGAGCCCCGGTGTTCTTC.

V and J are TRBV12-3 or TRBV12-4 and TRBJ2-1; 10 nucleotides agree with TRBD2. Trimming cost V 1 base and J 6 bases; bases outside gene matches: 21. CDR3 length: 21 residues. CDR3 sequence: CASSLGLGSMLAGEKVNEQFF. In nucleotides, the CDR3 is TGTGCCAGCAGTTTAGGGTTGGGTAGTATGCTAGCGGGGGAAAAAGTCAATGAGCAGTTCTTC.

At least ten counts were recorded for this clonotype. The chain couples TRBV29-1 to TRBJ2-1; TRBD2 aligns across 11 bases. The CDR3 is 13 amino acids. J gave up 11 bases and V 6 bases, and 9 bases lay outside the gene matches. Germline V gene data show CDR1 as SQVTM and CDR2 as ANQGSEA. CDR3 sequence (DNA): TGCAGCGTGGGGACTAGCGGAACCGCCAAGCAGTTCTTC. Protein: CSVGTSGTAKQFF.

This clonotype appeared many times. The chain joins TRBV2 to TRBJ2-2; D is uncertain. V was shortened by 7 bases and J by 0 bases, with 12 bases between the two germline ends. Germline V CDR1 and CDR2: SNHLY, FYNNEI. This CDR3 region has 15 residues. Here the CDR3 DNA reads TGTGCCAGCACCGAAGCCAACGCGAACACCGGGGAGCTGTTTTTT. This gives the protein CASTEANANTGELFF.

This clonotype was observed many times. The rearrangement joins TRBV2 to TRBJ2-5, with D unresolved. V dropped 4 bases and J dropped 5 bases, with 2 bases sitting between them. This CDR3 is built from 10 residues. Germline V gene lookup returns CDR1 SNHLY and CDR2 FYNNEI. CDR3 DNA sequence: TGTGCCAGCAGTGTGGAGACCCAGTACTTC. It translates to CASSVETQYF.

This rearrangement joins TRBV29-1 to TRBJ2-7; TRBD1 aligns across 9 bases. The CDR3 totals 15 residues. After removal of 2 bases from V and 5 bases from J, the junction contained 10 bases not matched to a gene. Germline CDR1 is SQVTM and CDR2 is ANQGSEA. The CDR3 DNA is TGCAGCGTTGAATCCATGGGGACAGGGAGGGACGAGCAGTACTTC. Protein product: CSVESMGTGRDEQYF.

The gene calls are TRBV4-3 and TRBJ2-2; D not certain. Germline V gene data show CDR1 as LGHNA and CDR2 as YSLEER. This CDR3 spans 14 amino acids. V was shortened by 0 bases and J by 8 bases, with 10 bases between the two germline ends. The CDR3: CASSQDILVGELFF. The CDR3 DNA reads as TGCGCCAGCAGCCAAGATATTTTGGTGGGGGAGCTGTTTTTT.